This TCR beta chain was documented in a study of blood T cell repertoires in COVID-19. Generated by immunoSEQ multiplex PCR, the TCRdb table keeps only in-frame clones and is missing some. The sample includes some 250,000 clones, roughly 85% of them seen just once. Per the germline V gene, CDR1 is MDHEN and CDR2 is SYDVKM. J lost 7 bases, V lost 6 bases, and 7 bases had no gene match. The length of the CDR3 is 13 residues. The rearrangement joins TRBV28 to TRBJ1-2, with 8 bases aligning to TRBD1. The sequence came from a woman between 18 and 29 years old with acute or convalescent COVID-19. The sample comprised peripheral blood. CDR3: CASRPTGAAGYTF. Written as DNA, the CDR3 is TGTGCCAGCAGACCGACAGGGGCGGCTGGCTACACCTTC.